These T cell receptor beta chains were read from a single sample in a study of T cells in Graves' hyperthyroidism and ophthalmopathy. TCRdb analysed the multiplex PCR reads with MiXCR anew, one entry per CDR3 protein. The sample includes fewer than 650,000 distinct CDR3 sequences, more than 11% seen only once; the top ten take less than 6%. Sequencing was done on a sample of blood. These receptors all stem from a young woman with Graves' hyperthyroidism that later progressed to Graves' ophthalmopathy. Both conserved end residues are part of each CDR3. The order of the fields is V gene, clone size, D gene, J gene, CDR3 DNA, CDR3 protein. A D gene is named only where the DNA matches it firmly. Not every row has a clone size; where given, it reads once, few, many or a size class.

TRBV12-3/TRBV12-4	-	-	TRBJ1-5	TGTGCCAGCGAGGCGGGGGCAAGAGGGCAGCCCCAGCATTTT	CASEAGARGQPQHF
TRBV5-5	few	-	TRBJ1-1	TGTGCCAGCAGCTTGGCGGCAGGGGACACTGAAGCTTTCTTT	CASSLAAGDTEAFF
TRBV9	many	-	TRBJ1-1	TGTGCCAGCAGCCAAACCCTGACAGATGAAGCTTTCTTT	CASSQTLTDEAFF
TRBV5-5	many	-	TRBJ2-5	TGTGCCAGCTTTTCACGGGGCTCGCGGGAGACCCAGTACTTC	CASFSRGSRETQYF
TRBV7-2	many	-	TRBJ2-1	TGTGCCAGCAGCCCTGCTAGGAACAATGAGCAGTTCTTC	CASSPARNNEQFF
TRBV20-1	-	-	TRBJ2-1	TGCAGTGCTAGAATCGGGACCACCAACTCCGGTGAGCAGTTCTTC	CSARIGTTNSGEQFF
TRBV29-1	many	TRBD2	TRBJ2-7	TGCAGCGTGACCGGGACTAGCGCCTACGAGCAGTACTTC	CSVTGTSAYEQYF
TRBV20-1	-	-	TRBJ1-2	TGCAGTGCCTGGGCAGAAGCAGACTATGGCTACACCTTC	CSAWAEADYGYTF
TRBV7-8	once	-	TRBJ1-6	TGTGCCAGCAGCTTAGGGGGGAGTCTTTCACCCCTCCACTTT	CASSLGGSLSPLHF
TRBV28	many	-	TRBJ2-7	TGTGCCAGCAGTTTATTCCAGGGAGCCAACGAGCAGTACTTC	CASSLFQGANEQYF
TRBV27	few	TRBD2	TRBJ2-5	TGTGCCAGCAGCCGAGAGCGGGAGGCAGAGACCCAGTACTTC	CASSREREAETQYF
TRBV28	many	-	TRBJ2-3	TGTGCCAGCAGCCCCCCTGCTAAGGCGCGAGATACGCAGTATTTT	CASSPPAKARDTQYF
TRBV27	many	-	TRBJ1-1	TGTGCCAGCAGTTTCGGCGGGGGCGCCGGTAACACTGAAGCTTTCTTT	CASSFGGGAGNTEAFF
TRBV2	many	-	TRBJ2-5	TGTGCCAGCGAGCGGGTGCACGAGACCCAGTACTTC	CASERVHETQYF
TRBV24-1	-	-	TRBJ1-5	TGTGCCACCAGTGCTTGGGGGGATAGCAATCAGCCCCAGCATTTT	CATSAWGDSNQPQHF
TRBV6-2/TRBV6-3	many	-	TRBJ2-2	TGTGCCAGCAGTTACTCGATGGGCGGAAACGGGGAGCTGTTTTTT	CASSYSMGGNGELFF
TRBV20-1	many	-	TRBJ1-6	TGCAGTGCTAGAGATCCGGGGTCCGCTTCACCCCTCCACTTT	CSARDPGSASPLHF
TRBV4-2	many	-	TRBJ2-5	TGTGCCAGCAGCCAAGTGGAGGTCACCCGGCGGACCCAGTACTTC	CASSQVEVTRRTQYF
TRBV3-1	many	TRBD2	TRBJ2-5	TGTGCCAGCAGCCAACAGATCGGACTAGTCGAGGGTGGGGAGACCCAGTACTTC	CASSQQIGLVEGGETQYF
TRBV19	many	TRBD2	TRBJ2-1	TGTGCCAGTAGTATCGTGGTAGCGGGAGAGGATGAGCAGTTCTTC	CASSIVVAGEDEQFF
TRBV5-1	many	-	TRBJ2-1	TGCGCCAGCACCGACCAGGCTCTCTCCTACAATGAGCAGTTCTTC	CASTDQALSYNEQFF
TRBV20-1	few	TRBD2	TRBJ2-7	TGCAGTGCTAGAGCCCCCAGCGGGAGGGCCCGGGCCCCCTACGAGCAGTACTTC	CSARAPSGRARAPYEQYF
TRBV2	few	TRBD2	TRBJ2-7	TGTGCCATCAGTGAGTCAGTGCTAGCGGGAGACGAGCAGTACTTC	CAISESVLAGDEQYF
TRBV30	many	-	TRBJ1-2	TGTGCCTGGAGCGCGACACCTAACTATGGCTACACCTTC	CAWSATPNYGYTF
TRBV29-1	many	TRBD1	TRBJ2-7	TGCAGCGGGAGGACAGGGGGCGACGAGCAGTACTTC	CSGRTGGDEQYF
TRBV19	few	-	TRBJ2-3	TGTGCCAGTAGTATAGACAGGGAAACAGATACGCAGTATTTT	CASSIDRETDTQYF
TRBV19	-	-	TRBJ1-4	TGTGCCAGTACCTGGTCGTGGAGGGGTGCAACTAATGAAAAACTGTTTTTT	CASTWSWRGATNEKLFF
TRBV5-1	many	-	TRBJ1-5	TGCGCCAGCAGCGAGCGGGGGGCAGAGCCCCAGCATTTT	CASSERGAEPQHF
TRBV4-1	few	-	TRBJ2-1	TGCGCCAGCAGCCAAGGTCGCGGGAACTACAATGAGCAGTTCTTC	CASSQGRGNYNEQFF
TRBV12-3/TRBV12-4	many	-	TRBJ2-3	TGTGCCAGCAGGGAGAGTTTGTCCACAGATACGCAGTATTTT	CASRESLSTDTQYF
TRBV19	few	-	TRBJ2-7	TGTGCCAGTAGTTCCACAGGGAGGGGAATCTCCTACGAGCAGTACTTC	CASSSTGRGISYEQYF
TRBV27	-	-	TRBJ1-2	TGTGCCAGCAGACTCGCGGGACATGGCTACACCTTC	CASRLAGHGYTF
TRBV9	-	-	TRBJ1-5	TGTGCCAGCAGTTTCGCCGACATAAGTCAGCCCCAGCATTTT	CASSFADISQPQHF
TRBV28	many	TRBD1	TRBJ1-4	TGTGCCAGCAGTGGAAGGACAGGGGGAGATGAAAAACTGTTTTTT	CASSGRTGGDEKLFF
TRBV20-1	many	-	TRBJ2-7	TGCAGTGCTAGTCTGGACAGAACCTACGAGCAGTACTTC	CSASLDRTYEQYF
TRBV27	many	-	TRBJ2-3	TGTGCCAGCAGTTCATACCAGGGAAGGGATACGCAGTATTTT	CASSSYQGRDTQYF
TRBV5-1	few	TRBD2	TRBJ2-7	TGCGCCAGCAGCTTGGCCTCACTAGCGGGAGGTAGCTACAATGAGCAGTACTTC	CASSLASLAGGSYNEQYF
TRBV27	-	TRBD1	TRBJ2-2	TGTGCCAGCAGTTCCAGGGGGATCACCGGGGAGCTGTTTTTT	CASSSRGITGELFF
TRBV7-2	many	-	TRBJ1-5	TGTGCCAGCAGCTTAGGACAGGAGGGATGGATACAGCCCCAGCATTTT	CASSLGQEGWIQPQHF
TRBV14	many	-	TRBJ1-1	TGTGCCAGCAGCAGGGTCGTGGCTGAAGCTTTCTTT	CASSRVVAEAFF
TRBV4-3	-	-	TRBJ1-1	TGCGCCAGCAGCCCGGGACGGCAGAACACTGAAGCTTTCTTT	CASSPGRQNTEAFF
TRBV7-9	-	-	TRBJ1-2	TGTGCCAGCAGTCCATATCCGGGAATCAACTATGGCTACACCTTC	CASSPYPGINYGYTF
TRBV6-5	few	-	TRBJ2-5	TGTGCCAGCAGTTACCGGGACAAAATGGGGCGAGAGACCCAGTACTTC	CASSYRDKMGRETQYF
TRBV30	-	TRBD2	TRBJ2-7	TGTGCCTGGAGGGCTATGACTAGCGGGAGCTACGAGCAGTACTTC	CAWRAMTSGSYEQYF
TRBV28	many	-	TRBJ1-2	TGTGCCAGCAGTTTAGGAGGGGCCGCCTTTTATGGCTACACCTTC	CASSLGGAAFYGYTF
TRBV19	many	-	TRBJ2-5	TGTGCCAGTTCTCAGGGACTGGGGGAGACCCAGTACTTC	CASSQGLGETQYF
TRBV9	many	TRBD1	TRBJ1-1	TGTGCCAGCAGCGCTCGGACAGGGTGGGACCCTGAAGCTTTCTTT	CASSARTGWDPEAFF
TRBV12-3/TRBV12-4	many	TRBD1	TRBJ2-1	TGTGCCAGCAGTCTACGGACAGGGGAGGATGAGCAGTTCTTC	CASSLRTGEDEQFF
TRBV6-1	many	TRBD2	TRBJ2-5	TGTGCCAGCACCCACGGGGGGGGCGCGATCCAAGAGACCCAGTACTTC	CASTHGGGAIQETQYF
TRBV7-9	few	TRBD1	TRBJ2-5	TGTGCCAGCAGCTTAGTTCAGTCGGGGACAGGGGAGACCCAGTACTTC	CASSLVQSGTGETQYF